These 22 T cell receptor beta chains were sequenced from one sample in a study of regulatory T cells in long-lasting Graves disease. This sample's time point: newly diagnosed GD, antithyroid drugs for less than 3 months. Following extraction of RNA from PBMCs, that RNA was used to make the TCR library. Combining iRepertoire HTBI primers with Arm-PCR of CDR3 regions, the authors built TCR beta libraries. MiXCR, applied by TCRdb to the multiplex PCR reads, yields one record per CDR3 protein. The table shows 350,000 to 400,000 distinct CDR3 sequences, with roughly 15% occurring only once. The same data also contributed to another study, on T cells in Graves' hyperthyroidism and ophthalmopathy.

The specimen was peripheral blood mononuclear cells (PBMCs), collected at new diagnosis, from a patient treated with antithyroid drugs. These receptors were taken from a woman between 18 and 30 years old with Graves disease.

The chain uses TRBV29-1 and TRBJ2-1; 9 bases line up with TRBD2. With 3 bases clipped from V and 4 bases from J, the junction kept 1 base outside the gene matches. The V gene's germline CDR1 is SQVTM and CDR2 ANQGSEA. The CDR3 has 13 amino acids. The CDR3 loop reads CSVEAGGYNEQFF. DNA of the CDR3: TGCAGCGTTGAGGCGGGAGGGTACAATGAGCAGTTCTTC.

This clonotype was seen a handful of times. V and J are TRBV10-3 and TRBJ2-2; 9 positions match TRBD1. The ends lost 10 bases at V and 2 bases at J; junction bases unmatched: 8. Per germline, CDR1 ENHRY and CDR2 SYGVKD. This CDR3 is built from 15 residues. The CDR3 protein is CATPRGQGNTGELFF. The CDR3 DNA sequence: TGTGCCACCCCCCGGGGACAGGGAAACACCGGGGAGCTGTTTTTT.

The chain is built from TRBV7-2 and TRBJ2-1; TRBD2 matches at 8 bases. Germline trimming cut 5 bases from V and 4 bases from J; bases unmatched to any gene: 10. The CDR3 is 16 amino acids. CDR1 SGHTA and CDR2 FQGNSA come from the germline V gene. The DNA of the CDR3 is TGTGCCAGCAGCGTCCTGGTGAGCGGGAGTTACAATGAGCAGTTCTTC. It encodes CASSVLVSGSYNEQFF.

This clonotype was counted ten times or more. This rearrangement joins TRBV11-2 to TRBJ2-1, with 8 nucleotides matching TRBD1. Germline values: CDR1 SGHAT, CDR2 FQNNGV. The trim removed 1 base at V and 7 bases at J, leaving 6 bases unmatched. This CDR3 is 15 amino acids long. CDR3 sequence: CASSLGRGLWNEQFF. CDR3 nucleotides: TGTGCCAGCAGCTTAGGCAGGGGGCTATGGAATGAGCAGTTCTTC.

Ten or more counts support this clonotype. The chain recombines TRBV3-1 with TRBJ2-3; maybe TRBD2 (6 bases). Trimming removed 5 bases from V and 3 bases from J, with 15 bases in between. This CDR3 has 15 residues. CDR1 and CDR2 (germline): LGHDT, YNNKEL (reference sequence). CDR3 residues: CASSATSLRTDTQYF. CDR3 sequence (DNA): TGTGCCAGCAGCGCAACTAGCCTAAGAACAGATACGCAGTATTTT.

A note on this clonotype: Possible read error: a much larger clone is one base away. The V call is TRBV2, the J call TRBJ1-4; no firm D call. The CDR3 runs 17 residues. Germline-derived CDR1 and CDR2 are SNHLY and FYNNEI. The CDR3 here is CAGSDEGLLATNEKLFF. The CDR3 DNA follows: TGTGCCGGCAGTGATGAAGGGCTTCTTGCAACTAATGAAAAACTGTTTTTT.

This clonotype was observed once. J is TRBJ1-1 and V is TRBV28; 7 bases agree with TRBD1. The CDR3 is 15 amino acids. The J segment lost 0 bases and the V segment lost 6 bases, leaving 7 bases of the junction unmatched. From germline, CDR1 is MDHEN and CDR2 SYDVKM. The CDR3 region is CASSPGTVVNTEAFF. CDR3 DNA sequence: TGTGCCAGCAGCCCAGGGACAGTCGTGAACACTGAAGCTTTCTTT.

This clonotype was seen repeatedly, ten times or more. This chain uses TRBV3-1 with TRBJ2-1; D is uncertain. Trimming pared 0 bases from V and 6 bases from J, leaving 0 bases between. Germline V gene data show CDR1 as LGHDT and CDR2 as YNNKEL (reference sequence). The CDR3 contains 11 residues. The CDR3 spells CASSQDNEQFF. The CDR3 region has the DNA TGTGCCAGCAGCCAAGACAATGAGCAGTTCTTC.

This sequence joins TRBV20-1 and TRBJ1-4; the match to TRBD1 covers 9 bases. V shed 5 bases, J shed 8 bases, and the junction held 12 bases outside the gene matches. CDR1 and CDR2 (germline): DFQATT, SNEGSKA (reference sequence). This CDR3 has 15 residues. The CDR3 protein is CSASRDREEREKLFF. The CDR3 coding sequence is TGCAGTGCTTCCCGGGACAGGGAGGAAAGAGAAAAACTGTTTTTT.

The CDR3 nucleotides read TGTGCCAGCAGGGGGGACAGGGTGCACGAGCAGTACTTC. Its protein is CASRGDRVHEQYF. This chain connects TRBV28 to TRBJ2-7; 9 bases match TRBD1. The germline gives CDR1 MDHEN, CDR2 SYDVKM. V gave up 6 bases and J gave up 5 bases; unmatched junction bases: 5. CDR3 length: 13 residues.

This clonotype has ten or more counts. The V gene is TRBV12-3 or TRBV12-4, the J gene TRBJ1-6, with D perhaps matching TRBD1 (6 bases). CDR3 length equals 13 residues. V was trimmed by 7 bases and J by 7 bases, leaving 11 bases between them. CDR3 sequence: CASTRDTNSPLHF. In nucleotides, the CDR3 is TGTGCCAGCACCCGGGACACCAATTCACCCCTCCACTTT.

This clonotype was detected ten times or more. This chain connects TRBV2 to TRBJ2-2; no clear D. The ends were cut back, 1 base at V and 2 bases at J, with 11 bases in the middle. This CDR3 spans 16 amino acids. Per the germline V gene, CDR1 is SNHLY and CDR2 is FYNNEI. This chain's CDR3 is CASSEVRVGNTGELFF. The CDR3 coding sequence is TGTGCCAGCAGTGAAGTCAGAGTTGGAAACACCGGGGAGCTGTTTTTT.

This clonotype appeared many times. This sequence joins TRBV11-2 and TRBJ1-1; D may be TRBD1 (5 bases). Germline assignment: CDR1 SGHAT and CDR2 FQNNGV. Trimming pared 5 bases from V and 8 bases from J, leaving 21 bases between. The CDR3 covers 15 residues. The CDR3 nucleotides read TGTGCCAGCAGCCCCGACAGAGACCCCACCCTGGAAGCTTTCTTT. It translates to CASSPDRDPTLEAFF. The entire variable domain, with the rest obtained from reference TRBV11-2 and TRBJ1-1, is as follows: EAGVAQSPRYKIIEKRQSVAFWCNPISGHATLYWYQQILGQGPKLLIQFQNNGVVDDSQLPKDRFSAERLKGVDSTLKIQPAKLEDSAVYLCASSPDRDPTLEAFFGQGTRLTVV.

This clonotype has a handful of counts. The chain employs TRBV24-1 and TRBJ2-3, with 9 bases that match TRBD1. V shed 4 bases, J shed 6 bases, and the junction held 10 bases outside the gene matches. Germline CDR1 and CDR2: KGHDR and SFDVKD. The CDR3 covers 16 residues. The CDR3 loop is CATSDPPGQGWDTQYF. In DNA, the CDR3 is TGTGCCACCAGTGACCCCCCGGGACAGGGATGGGATACGCAGTATTTT.

This clonotype showed up many times. V usage is TRBV6-5 and J usage is TRBJ1-1, with D possibly TRBD1 on 5 matching bases. CDR3 length: 16 amino acids. Germline-derived CDR1 and CDR2 are MNHEY and SVGAGI. Trimming cost V 0 bases and J 7 bases, with 18 bases left between them. CDR3 sequence reads: CASSYSGRGSELEAFF. CDR3 nucleotides: TGTGCCAGCAGTTACTCAGGGAGGGGTTCCGAACTTGAAGCTTTCTTT.

This clonotype was counted between two and nine times. This may come from a read error, since a much larger clone is one base off. The gene calls are TRBV11-2 and TRBJ1-2, with a weak D call TRBD1 (6 bases). This CDR3 is 15 amino acids long. From germline, CDR1 is SGHAT and CDR2 FQNNGV. The V end lost 2 bases, the J end lost 4 bases, and 14 bases lay between the germline ends. The CDR3 bases are TGTGCCAGCAGCTTACTTAGGACAGACAGCTATGGCTACACCTTC. Its protein product is CASSLLRTDSYGYTF.

The rearrangement joins TRBV27 to TRBJ2-5; perhaps TRBD2 as D (7 bases). The CDR3 sequence is 16 residues long. V lost 2 bases and J 5 bases, leaving 18 bases between the germline ends. Germline loops: CDR1 MNHEY, CDR2 SMNVEV (reference sequence). CDR3 nucleotide sequence: TGTGCCAGCAGTTTACTTCTTGGGGGGGCCGGCGAGACCCAGTACTTC. This translates into CASSLLLGGAGETQYF.

At least ten counts were recorded for this clonotype. The CDR3 nucleotides are TGTGCCAGCAGCCCGGGACTAGCGGGGGGCAGGAGGGATGAGCAGTTCTTC. The encoded protein is CASSPGLAGGRRDEQFF. The chain carries TRBV7-2 and TRBJ2-1, with 15 positions matching TRBD2. Germline lookup yields CDR1 SGHTA and CDR2 FQGNSA. V trimming: 5 bases; J trimming: 8 bases; junction bases outside the gene matches: 10. This CDR3 contains 17 residues.

In its sample, this clonotype was seen many times. The chain uses TRBV3-1 and TRBJ2-3; D gene unclear. The germline gives CDR1 LGHDT, CDR2 YNNKEL (reference sequence). The CDR3 runs 12 residues. With 4 bases removed from V and 6 bases from J, the gap between germline ends came to 8 bases. CDR3 amino acids: CASSLLSDTQYF. CDR3 DNA: TGTGCCAGCAGCCTCTTGTCGGATACGCAGTATTTT.

This clonotype was recorded at least ten times. CDR3 nucleotides: TGCGCCAGCAGCTTGTCAGAGGGGTCCACTGAAGCTTTCTTT. Translated, it gives CASSLSEGSTEAFF. The V and J genes are TRBV5-1 and TRBJ1-1; D is possibly TRBD1 (5 bases). This CDR3 has 14 amino acids. V dropped 1 base and J dropped 4 bases, with 11 bases sitting between them. Germline assignment: CDR1 SGHRS and CDR2 YFSETQ.

This chain connects TRBV12-5 to TRBJ2-1; TRBD2 matches at 9 bases. With V trimmed by 3 bases and J by 9 bases, 9 bases remained unmatched. The CDR3 loop spans 15 amino acids. Germline V gene sequence: CDR1 LGHNT, CDR2 FRNRAP. Written as DNA, the CDR3 is TGTGCTAGTGGTTTTTTAGCGGGAGTTAGCGGTGAGCAGTTCTTC. It is translated as CASGFLAGVSGEQFF.

This clonotype came up many times. The V call is TRBV5-5, the J call TRBJ2-5, with 7 bases fitting TRBD1. The CDR3 length is 14 residues. After removal of 5 bases from V and 2 bases from J, the junction contained 6 bases not matched to a gene. Germline CDR1 SGHKS, CDR2 YYEKEE (reference sequence). The CDR3 bases are TGTGCCAGCAGGTCGACAGGGACGCAAGAGACCCAGTACTTC. It is translated as CASRSTGTQETQYF.